The 27 T cell receptor beta chains below come from one sample, sequenced in a study of CD8+ T cells in alopecia areata. Extracted RNA was reverse transcribed, and the resulting cDNA served as sequencing template. Clones were sequenced by immunoSEQ multiplex PCR, and TCRdb holds only the in-frame ones, with some missing. The top ten hold roughly an eighth of the sample, which has around 5,400 clones, 60% seen once. Obtained from alopecia areata patients were lesional scalp punch biopsies along with peripheral blood. Sequencing was carried out using skin. These receptor sequences come from a human donor with alopecia areata.

The V and J genes are TRBV5-1 and TRBJ2-3; 9 bases are a match to TRBD2. The germline V gene has CDR1 SGHRS and CDR2 YFSETQ. The trim removed 2 bases at V and 9 bases at J, leaving 1 base unmatched. The CDR3 sequence is 12 residues long. The CDR3 region is CASSFLAGTQYF. In DNA, the CDR3 is TGCGCCAGCAGCTTTCTAGCGGGGACGCAGTATTTT.

The chain has TRBV6-5 and TRBJ2-1, with 7 positions matching TRBD2. J was trimmed by 3 bases and V by 5 bases; bases with no gene match: 7. Per the germline V gene, CDR1 is MNHEY and CDR2 is SVGAGI. The length of the CDR3 is 15 residues. CDR3 loop: CASSLRGENYNEQFF. CDR3 nucleotides: TGTGCCAGCAGTCTTCGGGGGGAAAACTACAATGAGCAGTTCTTC.

The chain combines TRBV10-3 with TRBJ1-4; D gene ambiguous. The CDR3 totals 13 residues. Germline V gives CDR1 ENHRY, CDR2 SYGVKD. Deletions cut 8 bases from V and 3 bases from J, with 10 bases between. The CDR3 region is CAISALPNEKLFF. The CDR3 region has the DNA TGTGCCATCTCAGCCCTCCCTAATGAAAAACTGTTTTTT.

The chain is built from TRBV7-9 and TRBJ2-7, with D tentatively TRBD1 (5 bases). The CDR3 has 12 amino acids. The ends were cut back, 1 base at V and 9 bases at J, with 10 bases in the middle. CDR1 SEHNR and CDR2 FQNEAQ come from the germline V gene (reference sequence). The CDR3: CASSLEEGAQYF. The CDR3, as DNA: TGTGCCAGCAGCTTAGAGGAAGGGGCGCAGTACTTC.

This chain links TRBV29-1 with TRBJ1-2; TRBD1 matches 8 bases. This CDR3 is 13 amino acids long. CDR1 and CDR2 from the germline V gene are SQVTM and ANQGSEA. Losses at the gene ends were 5 bases for V and 4 bases for J; bases not matched to a gene: 6. The CDR3 coding sequence is TGCAGCGTTACCACTACAGGGGGCTATGGCTACACCTTC. It translates to CSVTTTGGYGYTF.

With regard to this clone: Germline is not matched at one junction end, which may reflect a read error. This sequence joins TRBV5-1 and TRBJ2-5; TRBD1 or TRBD2 may be the D gene (5 bases each). Germline CDR1 is SGHRS and CDR2 is YFSETQ. CDR3 length equals 17 residues. This chain's CDR3 is CASSLVETLQRGETQHF. CDR3 bases: TGCGCCAGCAGCTTGGTCGAGACCCTCCAAAGGGGAGAGACCCAGCACTTC. The full variable domain, its missing parts supplied by reference TRBV5-1 and TRBJ2-5, is KAGVTQTPRYLIKTRGQQVTLSCSPISGHRSVSWYQQTPGQGLQFLFEYFSETQRNKGNFPGRFSGRQFSNSRSEMNVSTLELGDSALYLCASSLVETLQRGETQHFGPGTRLLVL.

This clone was found a few times. The J gene is TRBJ1-1, the V gene TRBV27; 8 nucleotides agree with TRBD1. V was pared by 3 bases and J by 5 bases, with 8 bases of the junction left unmatched. This CDR3 is built from 15 residues. The germline V gene has CDR1 MNHEY and CDR2 SMNVEV (reference sequence). The CDR3 loop is CASSLLGQGSTEAFF. Here the CDR3 DNA reads TGTGCCAGCAGTTTGTTAGGACAGGGTTCAACTGAAGCTTTCTTT.

The chain carries TRBV5-4 and TRBJ1-5; a possible D gene is TRBD1 (6 bases). The CDR3 sequence is 14 residues long. Germline lookup yields CDR1 SGHNT and CDR2 YYREEE (reference sequence). V lost 2 bases to trimming and J lost 11 bases, with 17 bases between them. This chain's CDR3 is CASSFQGSSLSQHF. The CDR3 nucleotides read TGTGCCAGCAGCTTTCAGGGGTCCTCCTTATCCCAGCATTTT.

This chain connects TRBV28 to TRBJ2-7; D not certain. Germline assignment: CDR1 MDHEN and CDR2 SYDVKM. Trimming left V 8 bases short and J 4 bases short, with 6 bases between. The CDR3 loop spans 10 amino acids. CDR3 protein: CASGGYEQYF. The CDR3 DNA follows: TGTGCCAGCGGTGGGTACGAGCAGTACTTC. The full variable domain, rest sourced from reference TRBV28 and TRBJ2-7, is DVKVTQSSRYLVKRTGEKVFLECVQDMDHENMFWYRQDPGLGLRLIYFSYDVKMKEKGDIPEGYSVSREKKERFSLILESASTNQTSMYLCASGGYEQYFGPGTRLTVT.

In its sample, this clone is medium-sized. This chain uses TRBV28 with TRBJ2-7; D remains ambiguous. Germline assignment: CDR1 MDHEN and CDR2 SYDVKM. This CDR3 has 14 amino acids. With 6 bases removed from V and 3 bases from J, the gap between germline ends came to 15 bases. The CDR3 bases are TGTGCCAGCAGCCCTCATGGCAATGGCTACGAGCAGTACTTC. As protein: CASSPHGNGYEQYF.

In its sample, this clone was seen once. The CDR3 ends on some other residue instead of the conserved phenylalanine or tryptophan, so this is likely a read error. J is TRBJ2-7 and V is TRBV30; perhaps TRBD2 as D (5 bases). Near its end, the DNA agrees better with TRBJ2-1, so the J call may be wrong. Germline V gene lookup returns CDR1 GTSNPN and CDR2 SVGIG (reference sequence). The length of the CDR3 is 12 residues. Here the CDR3 reads CAWVGGYNEQFS. CDR3 DNA sequence: TGTGCCTGGGTGGGCGGGTACAATGAGCAGTTCTCC.

V gene TRBV29-1 combines with J gene TRBJ1-1; 7 bases map to TRBD1. From germline, CDR1 is SQVTM and CDR2 ANQGSEA. With 7 bases clipped from V and 1 base from J, the junction kept 6 bases outside the gene matches. There are 13 residues in the CDR3. CDR3 sequence reads: CSAQGPRNTEAFF. The CDR3 DNA reads TGCAGCGCACAGGGGCCAAGGAACACTGAAGCTTTCTTT.

In this sample, this clone turned up once. This chain joins TRBV30 and TRBJ2-7; a weak D match, TRBD1 (5 bases). The ends were cut back, 4 bases at V and 2 bases at J, with 12 bases in the middle. Per germline, CDR1 GTSNPN and CDR2 SVGIG (reference sequence). The CDR3 runs 13 residues. Written as DNA, the CDR3 is TGTGCCTGGAAAGGGGCCGTTACCTACGAGCAGTACTTC. It translates to CAWKGAVTYEQYF.

The J gene is TRBJ1-2, the V gene TRBV6-5; TRBD1 matches at 8 bases. Germline V CDR1 and CDR2: MNHEY, SVGAGI. The CDR3 covers 15 residues. V trimming: 6 bases; J trimming: 7 bases; junction bases outside the gene matches: 13. The CDR3 is CASSFNTRTGSGYTF. CDR3 nucleotides: TGTGCCAGCAGCTTCAATACTAGGACAGGGAGTGGCTACACCTTC.

The chain carries TRBV5-4 and TRBJ2-1, with 7 bases lining up with TRBD2. The V gene's germline CDR1 is SGHNT and CDR2 YYREEE (reference sequence). The CDR3 has 11 amino acids. V shed 3 bases, J shed 10 bases, and the junction held 1 base outside the gene matches. The CDR3 loop is CASSSLAEQFF. The CDR3 DNA reads TGTGCCAGCAGCTCACTAGCGGAGCAGTTCTTC.

The chain carries TRBV29-1 and TRBJ2-7; 8 positions match TRBD1. Germline CDR1 SQVTM, CDR2 ANQGSEA. Losses at the gene ends were 0 bases for V and 3 bases for J; bases not matched to a gene: 7. This CDR3 region has 15 residues. CDR3: CSVEEHAGGFYEQYF. The CDR3, as DNA: TGCAGCGTTGAAGAACATGCAGGGGGCTTCTACGAGCAGTACTTC.

In this sample, this clone turned up once. The chain recombines TRBV11-2 with TRBJ2-1, with 9 bases lining up with TRBD2. The V gene end was trimmed by 1 base and the J gene end by 0 bases; junction bases not matched to a gene: 10. The germline CDR1 and CDR2 sequences are SGHAT and FQNNGV. The length of the CDR3 is 19 residues. The CDR3 bases are TGTGCCAGCAGCTTAGGGCGGAAGGAAGCGGGGGGCTCCTACAATGAGCAGTTCTTC. It codes for CASSLGRKEAGGSYNEQFF.

A few counts support this clone. V and J are TRBV29-1 and TRBJ2-7, with a possible D match to TRBD2 (5 bases). The germline V gene has CDR1 SQVTM and CDR2 ANQGSEA. With 6 bases removed from V and 2 bases from J, the gap between germline ends came to 23 bases. This CDR3 comprises 16 residues. CDR3 region: CSVAGGQDSTTYEQYF. CDR3 DNA sequence: TGCAGCGTGGCGGGTGGGCAGGACTCAACAACCTACGAGCAGTACTTC.

This clone was counted between two and nine times. The chain is built from TRBV30 and TRBJ2-1; 8 bases line up with TRBD2. CDR3 length: 16 amino acids. Trimming at V came to 3 bases and at J to 8 bases, leaving 15 bases not matched to a gene. Germline loops: CDR1 GTSNPN, CDR2 SVGIG (reference sequence). CDR3 bases: TGTGCCTGGAGCTCCTCGGGAGGGCCAATTTACCATGAGCAGTTCTTC. Translated, it gives CAWSSSGGPIYHEQFF.

The rearrangement joins TRBV27 to TRBJ2-1; 11 positions agree with TRBD2. The J segment lost 7 bases and the V segment lost 6 bases, leaving 5 bases of the junction unmatched. This CDR3 has 14 amino acids. CDR1 is MNHEY, CDR2 SMNVEV, per germline (reference sequence). The CDR3 coding sequence is TGTGCCAGCAGACTAGCGGGAGCGGGGAATGAGCAGTTCTTC. Translated, it gives CASRLAGAGNEQFF.

The CDR3 nucleotides read TGCGCCAGCAGCTCTCAGGGAAAGACTGAAGCTTTCTTT. This gives the protein CASSSQGKTEAFF. The V gene is TRBV5-1, the J gene TRBJ1-1, with D possibly being TRBD1 (5 bases). This CDR3 is built from 13 residues. Between the trimmed V and J ends, which lost 3 bases and 5 bases, there was a span of 11 bases. Looked up from germline, CDR1 is SGHRS and CDR2 is YFSETQ.

Remarks on this clone: Other DNA sequences of this sample code for an identical CDR3. The rearrangement joins TRBV11-2 to TRBJ2-1; 8 nucleotides agree with TRBD2. The length of the CDR3 is 19 residues. Germline lookup yields CDR1 SGHAT and CDR2 FQNNGV. The ends lost 6 bases at V and 0 bases at J; junction bases unmatched: 16. The CDR3 is CASRPGLAGSTSSYNEQFF. The CDR3 coding sequence is TGTGCCAGCAGACCGGGGCTAGCGGGTTCCACTAGCTCCTACAATGAGCAGTTCTTC.

The V and J genes are TRBV27 and TRBJ1-1; 10 bases fit TRBD1. Per germline, CDR1 MNHEY and CDR2 SMNVEV (reference sequence). With V trimmed by 5 bases and J by 13 bases, 10 bases remained unmatched. The CDR3 is 13 residues long. The CDR3 spells CASSLWDRGNVFF. Here the CDR3 DNA reads TGTGCCAGCAGTCTCTGGGACAGGGGAAATGTTTTCTTT.

This clone was observed once. The V gene is TRBV7-2, the J gene TRBJ2-2; D is ambiguous. The CDR3 extends over 12 amino acids. CDR1 is SGHTA, CDR2 FQGNSA, per germline. The V end lost 1 base, the J end lost 6 bases, and 3 bases lay between the germline ends. In DNA form, the CDR3 reads TGTGCCAGCAGCTTAGGGCCCGGGGAGCTGTTTTTT. Translated, it gives CASSLGPGELFF.

V is TRBV11-3 and J is TRBJ2-1; D might be TRBD1 (5 bases). CDR1 is SGHNT and CDR2 is YENEEA in the germline V gene. CDR3 length: 17 residues. Trimming took off 5 bases at V and 3 bases at J, with 20 bases between the two ends. CDR3 DNA: TGTGCCAGCAGCCAAGGGGCTTGGCTATCTAGCTACAATGAGCAGTTCTTC. Protein product: CASSQGAWLSSYNEQFF.

The rearrangement links TRBV4-1 to TRBJ2-5; the match to TRBD2 covers 9 bases. There are 17 residues in the CDR3. V gave up 0 bases and J gave up 2 bases; unmatched junction bases: 7. Germline CDR1 MGHRA, CDR2 YSYEKL. The CDR3 DNA follows: TGCGCCAGCAGCCAAGAGGGACTAGCCCTCCAACAAGAGACCCAGTACTTC. Amino acid sequence: CASSQEGLALQQETQYF.

The rearrangement links TRBV5-6 to TRBJ1-6; the D is unclear. This CDR3 is built from 14 residues. The V gene's germline CDR1 is SGHDT and CDR2 YYEEEE. Trimming stripped 1 base from V and 7 bases from J, with 9 bases between. The CDR3 sequence is CASSLKTANSPLHF. The CDR3 DNA sequence: TGTGCCAGCAGCTTGAAAACGGCCAATTCACCCCTCCACTTT.